Listed below are T cell receptor beta chains from one sample, sequenced in a study of blood T cell repertoires in COVID-19. The assay was immunoSEQ multiplex PCR, and TCRdb's table has in-frame clones only and misses some. The table has 39,000 or so clones, roughly four fifths seen once; the top ten hold 35% to 45%. Sequencing input: peripheral blood. These receptors all stem from a man aged 40-50 years with active or convalescent COVID-19. CDR3s include the opening cysteine and the closing phenylalanine or tryptophan.

j_call: TRBJ2-5; v_call: TRBV7-9; cdr3_length: 15; cdr3_aa: CASSSRLRGQETQYF
j_call: TRBJ1-2; v_call: TRBV6-5; cdr3_length: 14; cdr3_aa: CASKRGEGARGYTF
j_call: TRBJ2-7; v_call: TRBV11-1; cdr3_length: 15; cdr3_aa: CASSLRSSGRREQYF
j_call: TRBJ2-7; v_call: TRBV5-1; cdr3_length: 14; cdr3_aa: CASSTTSASYEQYF
j_call: TRBJ2-1; v_call: TRBV9; cdr3_length: 11; cdr3_aa: CASSLYNEQFF
j_call: TRBJ2-5; v_call: TRBV2; cdr3_length: 15; cdr3_aa: CASSQLGLAAETQYF
j_call: TRBJ1-2; v_call: TRBV28; cdr3_length: 11; cdr3_aa: CASSLGGGYTF
j_call: TRBJ2-1; v_call: TRBV7-2; cdr3_length: 16; cdr3_aa: CASSPRGGSSYNEQFF
j_call: TRBJ1-2; v_call: TRBV19; cdr3_length: 14; cdr3_aa: CASSMLGSYYGYTF
j_call: TRBJ2-7; v_call: TRBV4-1; cdr3_length: 16; cdr3_aa: CASSQDLAQPSYEQYF